This T cell receptor (beta chain) was recovered during a study of identical twins. This clonotype came up a few times. J gave up 6 bases and V 5 bases, and 15 bases lay outside the gene matches. CDR1 and CDR2 from the germline V gene are SGHAT and FQNNGV. The CDR3 extends over 17 amino acids. TCRdb redid the calling of the 5' RACE reads with MiXCR, one entry per CDR3 protein. Seen here are a few hundred thousand distinct CDR3 sequences, 9.5% to 10% observed once, and the top ten hold 3%. The sample was also reused in another study, on yellow fever vaccine responses in identical twins.

Input material: PBMCs. The genes are TRBV11-2 and TRBJ2-1, with 8 bases matching TRBD1. This TCR derives from a woman under 30 in good health. CDR3 DNA sequence: TGTGCCAGCAGCCAGGGGGCAAAGCCTATCCTTAGCAATGAGCAGTTCTTC. Protein product: CASSQGAKPILSNEQFF.